This T cell receptor beta chain was recovered during a study of blood T cell repertoires in COVID-19. Trimming removed 6 bases from V and 6 bases from J; junction bases left unmatched: 7. The V gene's germline CDR1 is LNHDA and CDR2 SQIVND (reference sequence). The CDR3 has 16 amino acids. Produced via immunoSEQ multiplex PCR; TCRdb's table is partial and in-frame only. The sample records approximately 180,000 clones, nearly 90% being singletons. The genes are TRBV19 and TRBJ2-2, with 13 bases that match TRBD2. This TCR was recovered from a woman between 40 and 55 years old with acute COVID-19. The sequenced sample was PBMCs or T cells enriched from blood (not recorded which). CDR3 residues: CASSSPGLAGPGELFF. The DNA of the CDR3 is TGTGCCAGTAGCTCCCCGGGACTAGCGGGGCCCGGGGAGCTGTTTTTT.